These 24 T cell receptor beta chains came from one sample sequenced in a study of metastatic and nonmetastatic thyroid tumors. The entire patient cohort was treatment-naive prior to thyroid surgery. TCRdb re-called the PCR reads through MiXCR. The repertoire holds 50,000 or so clones, with around 20% as singletons. The sample comprised blood. The receptors originated from a male donor with papillary thyroid cancer or a benign thyroid nodule (not recorded which). Some clones in this sample may be carry-over from other donors' samples.

This clone has at least ten counts. The V gene is TRBV6-5, the J gene TRBJ2-3, with 8 bases lining up with TRBD2. The trim removed 2 bases at V and 2 bases at J, leaving 3 bases unmatched. The CDR3 spans 15 residues. Looked up from germline, CDR1 is MNHEY and CDR2 is SVGAGI. CDR3 sequence: CASSYIAGTTDTQYF. The CDR3 DNA follows: TGTGCCAGCAGTTACATAGCGGGAACCACAGATACGCAGTATTTT.

This clone was counted at least ten times. The chain joins TRBV6-1 to TRBJ1-2; no clear D gene. V lost 8 bases to trimming and J lost 4 bases, with 14 bases between them. CDR3 length: 13 amino acids. The germline V gene has CDR1 MNHNS and CDR2 SASEGT. CDR3 nucleotide sequence: TGTGCCAGCCACAAGGACCCAATCTATGGCTACACCTTC. Protein sequence: CASHKDPIYGYTF.

This chain joins TRBV11-2 and TRBJ1-1, with 7 bases lining up with TRBD1. This CDR3 is built from 16 residues. Trimming removed 2 bases from V and 2 bases from J; junction bases left unmatched: 8. The germline CDR1 and CDR2 sequences are SGHAT and FQNNGV. Here the CDR3 DNA reads TGTGCCAGCAGCTTACGTAGGACAGGAATAAACACTGAAGCTTTCTTT. It yields the protein CASSLRRTGINTEAFF. The full variable domain, in which reference TRBV11-2 and TRBJ1-1 provide the parts outside the CDR3, is EAGVAQSPRYKIIEKRQSVAFWCNPISGHATLYWYQQILGQGPKLLIQFQNNGVVDDSQLPKDRFSAERLKGVDSTLKIQPAKLEDSAVYLCASSLRRTGINTEAFFGQGTRLTVV.

This clone is labeled medium-sized. This chain joins TRBV5-1 and TRBJ2-7; TRBD1 aligns across 9 bases. The CDR3 sequence is 13 residues long. Trimming at V came to 5 bases and at J to 3 bases, leaving 3 bases not matched to a gene. Looked up from germline, CDR1 is SGHRS and CDR2 is YFSETQ. The CDR3 DNA sequence: TGCGCCAGCAGGGGGACAGGGCGCTACGAGCAGTACTTC. The encoded protein is CASRGTGRYEQYF.

This clone was seen once. A much bigger clone sits one base away, suggesting this may be a read error. The chain is built from TRBV20-1 and TRBJ2-7; tentative D call: TRBD1 (5 bases). The CDR3 runs to 10 residues. Germline values: CDR1 DFQATT, CDR2 SNEGSKA (reference sequence). The CDR3 sequence: CRGPPYEQYF. The CDR3 DNA sequence: TGCAGGGGGCCACCCTACGAGCAGTACTTC.

This clone appeared a few times. The conserved phenylalanine or tryptophan is not found at the CDR3 terminus, so this likely reflects a read error. Because the CDR3's place on the DNA is in doubt, the DNA is left out and the CDR3 is given as listed by TCRdb. The CDR3 sequence is CATSSTRI. The chain carries TRBV7-9 and TRBJ1-2; no check of the table's D call, TRBD1, against the DNA was made. The V gene's germline CDR1 is SEHNR and CDR2 FQNEAQ (reference sequence). The CDR3 contains 8 residues when both ends are counted.

This chain links TRBV20-1 with TRBJ2-1, with 7 bases fitting TRBD1. V gave up 6 bases and J gave up 4 bases; unmatched junction bases: 6. This CDR3 region has 13 residues. The germline V gene has CDR1 DFQATT and CDR2 SNEGSKA (reference sequence). CDR3: CSATGTEYNEQFF. DNA for the CDR3: TGCAGTGCCACCGGGACAGAATACAATGAGCAGTTCTTC.

This clone was found many times. The chain joins TRBV18 to TRBJ2-1; no clear D. Germline V lookup: CDR1 KGHSH, CDR2 LQKENI. The CDR3 runs to 13 residues. V lost 3 bases, J lost 10 bases, and 13 bases lay in between. The CDR3 DNA reads TGTGCCAGCTCACCTGAACAGAGATCGGAGCAGTTCTTC. The encoded protein is CASSPEQRSEQFF.

This clone has at least ten counts. V is TRBV6-6 and J is TRBJ1-4; 9 bases line up with TRBD1. This CDR3 is 19 amino acids long. CDR1 and CDR2 from the germline V gene are MNHNY and SVGAGI (reference sequence). The V gene end was trimmed by 2 bases and the J gene end by 3 bases; junction bases not matched to a gene: 13. CDR3 bases: TGTGCCAGCAGTTACACTCGAAGCACAGGGGGCGCAGCTAATGAAAAACTGTTTTTT. Translation: CASSYTRSTGGAANEKLFF.

This clone was seen a few times. A junction boundary mismatches the germline segment, possibly from a read error. The V gene is TRBV7-2, the J gene TRBJ2-5; D unresolved. This CDR3 is built from 12 residues. Per germline, CDR1 SGHTA and CDR2 FQGNSA. CDR3 coding DNA: TGTTCCAGCAGCTTATCGAGTGAGACCCAGTACTTC. Protein product: CSSSLSSETQYF.

This clone was recorded many times. This chain connects TRBV30 to TRBJ2-5; 11 bases line up with TRBD2. Germline trimming cut 4 bases from V and 7 bases from J; bases unmatched to any gene: 11. The CDR3 totals 15 residues. Germline V gene sequence: CDR1 GTSNPN, CDR2 SVGIG (reference sequence). This CDR3 reads CAWTGGLAASGTQYF. The CDR3 nucleotides are TGTGCCTGGACTGGGGGACTAGCGGCGTCGGGGACCCAGTACTTC.

Ten or more counts support this clone. In nucleotides, the CDR3 is TGTGCCAGCAGTACTTCTGGCGGGGGGGCCGGGGAGCAGTTCTTC. Amino acids: CASSTSGGGAGEQFF. This chain links TRBV6-6 with TRBJ2-1, with 9 bases identical to TRBD2. CDR1 and CDR2 (germline): MNHNY, SVGAGI (reference sequence). Trimming took 5 bases from V and 10 from J; bases not matched to a gene: 12. The length of the CDR3 is 15 residues.

A few counts support this clone. V is TRBV6-1 and J is TRBJ2-7, with D tentatively TRBD1 or TRBD2 (6 bases each). Per germline, CDR1 MNHNS and CDR2 SASEGT. The CDR3 has 13 residues. Trimming removed 9 bases from V and 2 bases from J, with 14 bases in between. CDR3 sequence reads: CASTWGATYEQYF. The CDR3 DNA is TGTGCCAGTACCTGGGGGGCAACCTACGAGCAGTACTTC.

This clone was observed a handful of times. J is TRBJ1-2 and V is TRBV27; D ambiguous. Looked up from germline, CDR1 is MNHEY and CDR2 is SMNVEV (reference sequence). The CDR3 spans 13 residues. Trimming stripped 8 bases from V and 0 bases from J, with 10 bases between. The CDR3 reads CASAWGTNYGYTF. For the CDR3, the DNA is TGTGCCAGCGCCTGGGGTACTAACTATGGCTACACCTTC.

Many counts were recorded for this clone. The V call is TRBV13, the J call TRBJ2-7; D remains ambiguous. The V gene's germline CDR1 is PRHDT and CDR2 FYEKMQ (reference sequence). Trimming cost V 4 bases and J 0 bases, with 13 bases left between them. The CDR3 has 15 amino acids. The CDR3 sequence is CASSSRSGFSYEQYF. Written as DNA, the CDR3 is TGTGCCAGCAGCTCCCGTTCCGGGTTCTCCTACGAGCAGTACTTC.

By share, this clone counts as medium-sized. J is TRBJ2-7 and V is TRBV20-1; no definite D call. In germline, CDR1 is DFQATT, CDR2 SNEGSKA (reference sequence). This CDR3 region has 11 residues. Trimming stripped 6 bases from V and 0 bases from J, with 6 bases between. The CDR3 loop reads CSAVDSYEQYF. CDR3 in DNA: TGCAGTGCCGTCGACTCCTACGAGCAGTACTTC.

The chain combines TRBV7-9 with TRBJ1-2; D may be TRBD1 (6 bases). The CDR3 spans 13 residues. Germline assignment: CDR1 SEHNR and CDR2 FQNEAQ (reference sequence). V lost 5 bases, J lost 8 bases, and 15 bases lay in between. The CDR3 nucleotides read TGTGCCAGCAGCCTCATAGGGGGATGGGGCTACACCTTC. This translates into CASSLIGGWGYTF.

The sample holds many counts of this clone. The chain is built from TRBV28 and TRBJ2-4; D is ambiguous. There are 13 residues in the CDR3. The V and J ends lost 9 bases and 2 bases respectively, with 11 bases between them. Germline loops: CDR1 MDHEN, CDR2 SYDVKM. CDR3 sequence: CASSWGTKNIQYF. The CDR3 DNA reads as TGTGCCAGTTCATGGGGAACCAAAAACATTCAGTACTTC.

This clone was counted many times. This chain uses TRBV7-2 with TRBJ2-7; TRBD1 might be the D (6 bases). V lost 6 bases and J lost 4, with 16 bases in between. The V gene's germline CDR1 is SGHTA and CDR2 FQGNSA. The CDR3 is 14 residues long. The CDR3 is CASSWGPEGYEQYF. DNA of the CDR3: TGTGCCAGCAGTTGGGGGCCTGAGGGGTACGAGCAGTACTTC. The full variable domain, in which reference TRBV7-2 and TRBJ2-7 provide the parts outside the CDR3, is GAGVSQSPSNKVTEKGKDVELRCDPISGHTALYWYRQSLGQGLEFLIYFQGNSAPDKSGLPSDRFSAERTGGSVSTLTIQRTQQEDSAVYLCASSWGPEGYEQYFGPGTRLTVT.

The gene calls are TRBV19 and TRBJ2-7; tentative D call: TRBD1 (5 bases). The CDR3 has 12 amino acids. Germline CDR1 and CDR2: LNHDA and SQIVND (reference sequence). V lost 10 bases to trimming and J lost 6 bases, with 16 bases between them. The DNA of the CDR3 is TGTGCCATTATTCCCAACCAGGGCGAGCAGTACTTC. Translating gives CAIIPNQGEQYF.

This clone was observed at least ten times. Relative to the germline gene, one junction end is altered; a read error may explain this. V and J are TRBV6-1 and TRBJ2-1; 10 nucleotides align to TRBD1. Germline V gene sequence: CDR1 MNHNS, CDR2 SASEGT. CDR3 size: 14 residues. CDR3 DNA: TGTGCCAGCAGACCACCGACAGGGGGCAATGAGCGGTTCTTC. The encoded protein is CASRPPTGGNERFF.

This chain joins TRBV16 and TRBJ2-7; possible D gene TRBD2, 7 bases. Germline CDR1 and CDR2: KGHSY and FQNENV. The CDR3 is made up of 16 amino acids. Trimming took off 3 bases at V and 0 bases at J, with 15 bases between the two ends. The CDR3, as DNA: TGTGCCAGCAGCCATGGGGGGGGCGACAGCTCCTACGAGCAGTACTTC. It yields the protein CASSHGGGDSSYEQYF.

This clone was seen repeatedly, ten times or more. The chain is built from TRBV6-1 and TRBJ2-3; D is undetermined. The CDR3 sequence is 14 residues long. In germline, CDR1 is MNHNS, CDR2 SASEGT. Trimming left V 0 bases short and J 1 base short, with 5 bases between. This CDR3 is CASSEAWGTDTQYF. CDR3 sequence (DNA): TGTGCCAGCAGTGAAGCTTGGGGCACAGATACGCAGTATTTT.

The table lists this clone with many counts. The CDR3 here is CASSEGTWLYEQYF. In nucleotides, the CDR3 is TGTGCCAGCAGTGAGGGGACCTGGCTCTACGAGCAGTACTTC. The V gene is TRBV6-1, the J gene TRBJ2-7; the D call may be TRBD1 or TRBD2 (5 bases each). Germline values: CDR1 MNHNS, CDR2 SASEGT. This CDR3 spans 14 amino acids. V lost 3 bases and J lost 3, with 12 bases in between.